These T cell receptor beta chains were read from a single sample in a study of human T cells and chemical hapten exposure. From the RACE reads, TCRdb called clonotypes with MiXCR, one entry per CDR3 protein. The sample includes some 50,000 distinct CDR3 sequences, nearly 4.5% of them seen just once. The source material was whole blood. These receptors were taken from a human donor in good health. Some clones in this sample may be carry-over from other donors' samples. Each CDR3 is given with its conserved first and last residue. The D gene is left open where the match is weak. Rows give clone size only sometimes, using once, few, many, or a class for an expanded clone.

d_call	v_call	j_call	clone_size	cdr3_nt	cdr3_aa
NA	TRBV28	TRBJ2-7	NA	TGTGCCAGCATTCGGTCAGACCCAGAATACGAGCAGTACTTC	CASIRSDPEYEQYF
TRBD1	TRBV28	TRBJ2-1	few	TGTGCCAGCAGTTTTTACAGGGGGCAGGAGGGGGAGCAGTTCTTC	CASSFYRGQEGEQFF
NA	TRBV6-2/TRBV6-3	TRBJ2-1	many	TGTGCCAGCAGGTCTTCGGGACACGGACACTACAATGAGCAGTTCTTC	CASRSSGHGHYNEQFF
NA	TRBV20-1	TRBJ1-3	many	TGCAGTGCCCCCCGGGGGGCGGGCGGCACCATATATTTT	CSAPRGAGGTIYF
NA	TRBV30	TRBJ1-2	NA	TGTGCCTGGAGTGCTTCAGGGCTTGGCTACACCTTC	CAWSASGLGYTF
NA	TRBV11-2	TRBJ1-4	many	TGTGCCAGCAGCTTGGCCCCGAAAGGGGTTCGAGAAAAACTGTTTTTT	CASSLAPKGVREKLFF
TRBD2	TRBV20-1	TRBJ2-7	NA	TGCAGTGCTAATAGCGGGTCGAAGGAGCAGTACTTC	CSANSGSKEQYF
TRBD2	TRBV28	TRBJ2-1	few	TGTGCCAGCTCGGGGGGACGTATCGACAATGAGCAGTTCTTC	CASSGGRIDNEQFF
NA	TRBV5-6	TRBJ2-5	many	TGTGCCAGCAGCCCCCCAAGGGACGAGACCCAGTACTTC	CASSPPRDETQYF
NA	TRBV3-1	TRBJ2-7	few	TGTGCCAGCAGCCCCTCTATTGGAGACGAGCAGTACTTC	CASSPSIGDEQYF
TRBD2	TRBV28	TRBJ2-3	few	TGTGCCAGCAGATTAGGACTAGCGGGAGGAACCACAGATACGCAGTATTTT	CASRLGLAGGTTDTQYF
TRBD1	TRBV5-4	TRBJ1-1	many	TGTGCCAGCAGCTTTAACAGGGGGGCTGAAGCTTTCTTT	CASSFNRGAEAFF
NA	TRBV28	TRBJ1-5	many	TGTGCCAGCAGTTCCCCTAGCCCCAGCAATCAGCCCCAGCATTTT	CASSSPSPSNQPQHF
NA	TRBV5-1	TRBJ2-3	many	TGCGCCAGCAGTCGGAGCGGAGCTAGCACAGATACGCAGTATTTT	CASSRSGASTDTQYF
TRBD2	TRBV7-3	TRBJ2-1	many	TGTGCCAGCAGCCCCTCCGGGACTAGCGGGAGGCCGAACAATGAGCAGTTCTTC	CASSPSGTSGRPNNEQFF
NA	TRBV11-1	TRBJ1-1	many	TGTGCCAGCAGCTTCACCGTCCGGGGCACTGAAGCTTTCTTT	CASSFTVRGTEAFF
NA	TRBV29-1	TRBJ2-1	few	TGCAGCGTTGAAGGACGCCTCGAAAGAAACAATGAGCAGTTCTTC	CSVEGRLERNNEQFF
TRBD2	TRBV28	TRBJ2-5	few	TGTGCCAGCAGTTTTTACGGGACTAGCGGAGAAAAAGAGACCCAGTACTTC	CASSFYGTSGEKETQYF
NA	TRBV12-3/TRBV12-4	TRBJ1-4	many	TGTGCCAGCAGTCTAGACAGGAGCCCAACTAATGAAAAACTGTTTTTT	CASSLDRSPTNEKLFF
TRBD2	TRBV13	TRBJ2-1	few	TGTGCCAGCAGCCTCGGGGGAGTAGCGGGAGTGGGCAATGAGCAGTTCTTC	CASSLGGVAGVGNEQFF
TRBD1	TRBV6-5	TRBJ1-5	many	TGTGCCAGCAGCCCGGGGACAGGGGGAGCTGGGGGCAATCAGCCCCAGCATTTT	CASSPGTGGAGGNQPQHF
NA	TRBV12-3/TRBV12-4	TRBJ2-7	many	TGTGCCAGCAGTCTGACGAGGCTATCCTACGAGCAGTACTTC	CASSLTRLSYEQYF
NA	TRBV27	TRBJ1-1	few	TGTGCCAGCAGTCCCCTGGGCAGCATGAACACTGAAGCTTTCTTT	CASSPLGSMNTEAFF
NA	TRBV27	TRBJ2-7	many	TGTGCCAGCAGTTTGGGTACAGGCAGCTACGAGCAGTACTTC	CASSLGTGSYEQYF
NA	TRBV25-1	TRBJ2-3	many	TGTGCCAGCAGCCCTTCGGCCACAGATACGCAGTATTTT	CASSPSATDTQYF
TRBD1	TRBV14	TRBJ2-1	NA	TGTGCCAGCAGCCCCAACACAGGGGGCAATGAGCAGTTCTTC	CASSPNTGGNEQFF
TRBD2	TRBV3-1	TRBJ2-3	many	TGTGCCAGCAGCCCCTACTGGACTAGCGGAGAGCCAGATACGCAGTATTTT	CASSPYWTSGEPDTQYF
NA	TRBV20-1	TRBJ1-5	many	TGCAGTGCTAGGAACTCACAAGACAATCAGCCCCAGCATTTT	CSARNSQDNQPQHF
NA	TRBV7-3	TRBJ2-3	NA	TGTGCCAGCAGCCCTTCGGGTGGCACAGATACGCAGTATTTT	CASSPSGGTDTQYF
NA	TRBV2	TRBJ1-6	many	TGTGCCAGCAGCGACCTCGGCAGCTATAATTCACCCCTCCACTTT	CASSDLGSYNSPLHF
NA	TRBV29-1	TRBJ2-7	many	TGCAGCGTTGGCCCCCCTAGGAAGGGAGGTGGTGAGCAGTACTTC	CSVGPPRKGGGEQYF